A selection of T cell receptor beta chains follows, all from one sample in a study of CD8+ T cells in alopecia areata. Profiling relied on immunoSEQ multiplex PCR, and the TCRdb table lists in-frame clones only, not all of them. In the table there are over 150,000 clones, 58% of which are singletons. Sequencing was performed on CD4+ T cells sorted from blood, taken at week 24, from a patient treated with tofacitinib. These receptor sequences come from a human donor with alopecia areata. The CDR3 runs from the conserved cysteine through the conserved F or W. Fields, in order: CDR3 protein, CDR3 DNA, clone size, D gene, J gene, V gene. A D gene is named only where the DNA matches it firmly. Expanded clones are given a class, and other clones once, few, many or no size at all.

CDR3: CASSPPPGRGSSNEQFF
DNA: TGTGCCAGCAGTCCCCCACCTGGGAGGGGGTCGAGCAATGAGCAGTTCTTC
size: -
D: -
J: TRBJ2-1
V: TRBV27

CDR3: CASSSSGRATDTQYF
DNA: TGTGCCAGCAGTTCTAGCGGGAGGGCAACAGATACGCAGTATTTT
size: few
D: TRBD2
J: TRBJ2-3
V: TRBV28

CDR3: CASSYGATSGSEQFF
DNA: TGTGCCAGCAGTTACGGGGCTACGAGCGGAAGTGAGCAGTTCTTC
size: -
D: -
J: TRBJ2-1
V: TRBV6-5

CDR3: CASSWGQGRAVDEQFF
DNA: TGTGCCAGCAGCTGGGGGCAGGGGAGGGCCGTTGATGAGCAGTTCTTC
size: -
D: -
J: TRBJ2-1
V: TRBV11-3

CDR3: CASSRDLLQPQHF
DNA: TGTGCCAGCAGTAGGGACCTTTTACAGCCCCAGCATTTT
size: -
D: -
J: TRBJ1-5
V: TRBV2

CDR3: CASSTYVGETQYF
DNA: TGTGCCAGCAGTACATACGTGGGAGAGACCCAGTACTTC
size: once
D: -
J: TRBJ2-5
V: TRBV7-9

CDR3: CASSLGEGITHEQYF
DNA: TGTGCCAGCAGCCTCGGGGAGGGTATAACTCACGAGCAGTACTTC
size: -
D: TRBD2
J: TRBJ2-7
V: TRBV6-6

CDR3: CASSLPEGTQYF
DNA: TGTGCCAGCAGCTTGCCGGAGGGTACGCAGTATTTT
size: -
D: -
J: TRBJ2-3
V: TRBV5-4

CDR3: CASSWNAGRGYTF
DNA: TGTGCCAGCAGCTGGAATGCCGGCCGGGGCTACACCTTC
size: -
D: -
J: TRBJ1-2
V: TRBV27

CDR3: CASSPRGGSTDTQYF
DNA: TGTGCCAGCTCACCAAGAGGGGGTAGCACAGATACGCAGTATTTT
size: -
D: -
J: TRBJ2-3
V: TRBV18

CDR3: CASRPTGTSGADTQYF
DNA: TGTGCCAGCAGGCCCACCGGGACTAGCGGAGCAGATACGCAGTATTTT
size: -
D: TRBD2
J: TRBJ2-3
V: TRBV6-6

CDR3: CASTSGRWGEKLFF
DNA: TGTGCCAGCACTTCGGGGAGATGGGGTGAAAAACTGTTTTTT
size: -
D: -
J: TRBJ1-4
V: TRBV27

CDR3: CASSSKRTSGSAGELFF
DNA: TGTGCCAGCAGCTCCAAACGGACTAGCGGGAGTGCCGGGGAGCTGTTTTTT
size: -
D: TRBD2
J: TRBJ2-2
V: TRBV5-6

CDR3: CASSLGPSGNGEQFF
DNA: TGTGCCAGCAGCTTAGGGCCTAGCGGGAACGGTGAGCAGTTCTTC
size: -
D: TRBD2
J: TRBJ2-1
V: TRBV7-3

CDR3: CSVGEWTGVSGYTF
DNA: TGCAGCGTTGGAGAATGGACAGGGGTGAGCGGCTACACCTTC
size: -
D: TRBD1
J: TRBJ1-2
V: TRBV29-1

CDR3: CASSTQGRTGELFF
DNA: TGTGCCAGCAGCACACAAGGGCGCACCGGGGAGCTGTTTTTT
size: few
D: -
J: TRBJ2-2
V: TRBV9

CDR3: CASSRPAPYGYTF
DNA: TGTGCCAGCAGCCGACCGGCCCCCTATGGCTACACCTTC
size: -
D: -
J: TRBJ1-2
V: TRBV25-1

CDR3: CASSLRSNQPQHF
DNA: TGTGCCAGCAGCTTACGTTCCAATCAGCCCCAGCATTTT
size: -
D: -
J: TRBJ1-5
V: TRBV11-2

CDR3: CASSEGGQVNQPQHF
DNA: TGTGCCAGCAGTGAAGGGGGACAGGTCAATCAGCCCCAGCATTTT
size: -
D: TRBD1
J: TRBJ1-5
V: TRBV2

CDR3: CASSQDPRGRGLLFF
DNA: TGCGCCAGCAGCCAAGACCCCAGGGGGAGGGGGCTACTTTTCTTC
size: -
D: -
J: TRBJ2-1
V: TRBV4-3

CDR3: CASRLGTRAYEQYF
DNA: TGTGCCAGCAGATTAGGGACGAGAGCCTACGAGCAGTACTTC
size: -
D: -
J: TRBJ2-7
V: TRBV6-6

CDR3: CASGRGEEGYTF
DNA: TGTGCCAGTGGGCGGGGAGAAGAGGGCTACACCTTC
size: -
D: -
J: TRBJ1-2
V: TRBV2

CDR3: CASSFISGSPYEQYF
DNA: TGCGCCAGCAGCTTCATCAGCGGATCCCCCTACGAGCAGTACTTC
size: -
D: -
J: TRBJ2-7
V: TRBV5-1

CDR3: CASSLDRDLNRAFF
DNA: TGTGCCAGCAGCCTCGACAGGGACCTGAATCGAGCTTTCTTT
size: -
D: TRBD1
J: TRBJ1-1
V: TRBV6-5

CDR3: CATSSVKGGEQYF
DNA: TGTGCCACCAGCAGTGTAAAGGGGGGCGAGCAGTACTTC
size: -
D: -
J: TRBJ2-7
V: TRBV15

CDR3: CSVAGVTYEQYF
DNA: TGCAGCGTTGCTGGTGTAACCTACGAGCAGTACTTC
size: -
D: -
J: TRBJ2-7
V: TRBV29-1

CDR3: CASSLTTGQGNTIYF
DNA: TGTGCCAGCTCACTAACGACAGGGCAAGGAAACACCATATATTTT
size: -
D: TRBD1
J: TRBJ1-3
V: TRBV18

CDR3: CASSLNWDGTKLTDEQYF
DNA: TGCGCCAGCAGCTTGAACTGGGACGGTACAAAATTAACGGACGAGCAGTACTTC
size: -
D: -
J: TRBJ2-7
V: TRBV5-1

CDR3: CASSPNGGPETQYF
DNA: TGTGCCAGCTCACCAAACGGGGGGCCAGAGACCCAGTACTTC
size: -
D: -
J: TRBJ2-5
V: TRBV18

CDR3: CASSVATGGYTF
DNA: TGTGCCAGCAGCGTAGCCACGGGTGGCTACACCTTC
size: once
D: -
J: TRBJ1-2
V: TRBV9

CDR3: CASSQQTRNTEAFF
DNA: TGTGCCAGCAGCCAGCAAACAAGGAACACTGAAGCTTTCTTT
size: -
D: -
J: TRBJ1-1
V: TRBV4-2

CDR3: CAISDPPGGYTF
DNA: TGTGCCATCAGTGACCCGCCGGGGGGCTACACCTTC
size: -
D: -
J: TRBJ1-2
V: TRBV10-3

CDR3: CASSRQGTGNTIYF
DNA: TGTGCCAGCAGCCGACAGGGCACCGGAAACACCATATATTTT
size: few
D: TRBD1
J: TRBJ1-3
V: TRBV5-4

CDR3: CASSVARNSDTQYF
DNA: TGTGCCAGCAGCGTAGCACGGAATTCAGATACGCAGTATTTT
size: -
D: -
J: TRBJ2-3
V: TRBV9

CDR3: CASSALGSNQPQHF
DNA: TGTGCCAGCAGCGCCCTGGGTAGCAATCAGCCCCAGCATTTT
size: -
D: -
J: TRBJ1-5
V: TRBV25-1

CDR3: CAIRDLNTEAFF
DNA: TGTGCCATCAGGGACTTGAACACTGAAGCTTTCTTT
size: -
D: -
J: TRBJ1-1
V: TRBV10-3

CDR3: CASSKPGTEVYGYTF
DNA: TGTGCCAGCAGCAAACCCGGGACAGAGGTGTATGGCTACACCTTC
size: few
D: TRBD1
J: TRBJ1-2
V: TRBV7-3

CDR3: CATSRRRGDIEQFF
DNA: TGTGCCACCAGCAGAAGGAGAGGGGACATAGAGCAGTTCTTC
size: -
D: -
J: TRBJ2-1
V: TRBV15

CDR3: CASSFRQPNTGELFF
DNA: TGTGCCAGCAGCTTTAGACAGCCGAACACCGGGGAGCTGTTTTTT
size: -
D: -
J: TRBJ2-2
V: TRBV5-4

CDR3: CASSEFAGEAFF
DNA: TGTGCCAGCAGTGAATTCGCAGGAGAAGCTTTCTTT
size: -
D: -
J: TRBJ1-1
V: TRBV25-1

CDR3: CSVGLTGGSSGANVLTF
DNA: TGCAGCGTCGGGTTAACAGGGGGCTCCTCTGGGGCCAACGTCCTGACTTTC
size: -
D: TRBD1
J: TRBJ2-6
V: TRBV29-1

CDR3: CASSISGSGELFF
DNA: TGTGCCAGTAGTATATCGGGGTCCGGGGAGCTGTTTTTT
size: -
D: -
J: TRBJ2-2
V: TRBV19

CDR3: CASSETPANEKLFF
DNA: TGTGCCAGCAGTGAGACCCCCGCGAATGAAAAACTGTTTTTT
size: -
D: -
J: TRBJ1-4
V: TRBV2

CDR3: CASSRGTSVGADTQYF
DNA: TGTGCCAGCAGCCGCGGGACTAGCGTGGGGGCAGATACGCAGTATTTT
size: -
D: TRBD2
J: TRBJ2-3
V: TRBV13

CDR3: CAISNQPQHF
DNA: TGTGCCATCTCTAATCAGCCCCAGCATTTT
size: -
D: -
J: TRBJ1-5
V: TRBV9

CDR3: CASSDTSGGGGQYF
DNA: TGTGCCAGCAGTGACACCTCCGGGGGGGGCGGGCAGTACTTC
size: -
D: TRBD2
J: TRBJ2-7
V: TRBV25-1

CDR3: CASSPGTVDHGYTF
DNA: TGTGCCAGCTCACCCGGGACAGTCGACCATGGCTACACCTTC
size: -
D: TRBD1
J: TRBJ1-2
V: TRBV18

CDR3: CASSLGETQDGYTF
DNA: TGTGCCAGCAGCTTAGGGGAGACCCAGGATGGCTACACCTTC
size: -
D: -
J: TRBJ1-2
V: TRBV7-2

CDR3: CASSVEGLFITF
DNA: TGCGCCAGCAGCGTGGAGGGTTTGTTTATTACCTTC
size: -
D: -
J: TRBJ1-2
V: TRBV5-1

CDR3: CASSAQGRKNTEAFF
DNA: TGTGCCAGCAGCGCACAGGGACGGAAGAACACTGAAGCTTTCTTT
size: -
D: -
J: TRBJ1-1
V: TRBV2

CDR3: CATSGVHPSNQPQHF
DNA: TGTGCCACCAGCGGGGTCCATCCTAGCAATCAGCCCCAGCATTTT
size: -
D: -
J: TRBJ1-5
V: TRBV15